The 23 T cell receptor beta chains reported below all come from one sample, sequenced in a study of vaccination effects on CD4 cells after COVID-19. Some clones are missing from TCRdb's copy, which holds only in-frame ones; the method was immunoSEQ multiplex PCR. The sample has 35,000 to 45,000 clones, around 78% seen once. Prior to sequencing, the ViraFEST assay stimulated PBMC with viral peptide pools, which expanded the antigen-specific CD4+ T cells. Culturing for 10 days preceded CD4+ T cell isolation. Having tested negative for nucleocapsid antibodies, the vaccine recipients showed no prior SARS-CoV-2 infection. No antigen has been identified for these receptors. The material sequenced was CD4+ T cells from PBMCs cultured with SARS-CoV-2 spike peptides, taken before COVID-19 vaccination. These receptors were taken from a human donor who received a COVID-19 vaccine.

This chain uses TRBV5-1 with TRBJ2-5, with D perhaps matching TRBD1 or TRBD2 (7 bases each). V lost 3 bases and J lost 5, with 23 bases in between. The CDR3 extends over 17 amino acids. CDR1 and CDR2 (germline): SGHRS, YFSETQ. The chain's CDR3 is CASSSSGTAFSGETQYF. CDR3 coding DNA: TGCGCCAGCAGCTCTTCCGGGACAGCGTTTAGCGGGGAGACCCAGTACTTC. Full variable domain (outside the CDR3, taken from reference TRBV5-1 and TRBJ2-5): KAGVTQTPRYLIKTRGQQVTLSCSPISGHRSVSWYQQTPGQGLQFLFEYFSETQRNKGNFPGRFSGRQFSNSRSEMNVSTLELGDSALYLCASSSSGTAFSGETQYFGPGTRLLVL.

The CDR3 sequence is CATGGAVTDTQYF. The CDR3 nucleotides read TGTGCCACCGGGGGGGCCGTGACTGATACGCAGTATTTT. The chain carries TRBV24-1 and TRBJ2-3; possible D gene TRBD2, 7 bases. This CDR3 contains 13 residues. Germline values: CDR1 KGHDR, CDR2 SFDVKD. The V and J ends lost 9 bases and 6 bases respectively, with 15 bases between them.

This clone was observed a handful of times. The chain uses TRBV27 and TRBJ1-1; D remains unclear. V was pared by 6 bases and J by 6 bases, with 14 bases between. Per germline, CDR1 MNHEY and CDR2 SMNVEV (reference sequence). This CDR3 has 13 amino acids. The CDR3 protein is CASRRTAAAEAFF. The CDR3 nucleotides read TGTGCCAGCAGGCGGACTGCCGCCGCTGAAGCTTTCTTT.

This clone was seen only a few times. The rearrangement links TRBV7-3 to TRBJ1-1; D may be TRBD1 (6 bases). V lost 4 bases to trimming and J lost 8 bases, with 23 bases between them. Germline CDR1 and CDR2: SGHTA and FQGTGA. The CDR3 contains 16 residues. The CDR3 coding sequence is TGTGCCAGCAGCTCACAGGGACGGAGCCTTGAGGGGGAAGCTTTCTTT. Translating it yields CASSSQGRSLEGEAFF.

The J gene is TRBJ1-6, the V gene TRBV6-5, with 7 bases identical to TRBD1. In germline, CDR1 is MNHEY, CDR2 SVGAGI. The ends lost 4 bases at V and 5 bases at J; junction bases unmatched: 5. The CDR3 is 15 amino acids. This chain's CDR3 is CASSWGQSNNSPLHF. In nucleotides, the CDR3 is TGTGCCAGCAGTTGGGGACAGTCCAATAATTCACCCCTCCACTTT.

The gene calls are TRBV7-2 and TRBJ2-1, with 7 bases fitting TRBD2. Germline CDR1 reads SGHTA; CDR2 reads FQGNSA. This CDR3 spans 13 amino acids. Germline trimming cut 5 bases from V and 8 bases from J; bases unmatched to any gene: 6. The CDR3 nucleotides are TGTGCCAGCAGCCCCCGACTAGCCTATGAGCAGTTCTTC. Translation gives CASSPRLAYEQFF.

The chain has TRBV12-5 and TRBJ2-5; TRBD2 matches 14 bases. In germline, CDR1 is LGHNT, CDR2 FRNRAP. The CDR3 is made up of 18 amino acids. The J segment lost 2 bases and the V segment lost 1 base, leaving 6 bases of the junction unmatched. CDR3 coding DNA: TGTGCTAGTGGTTTGGGAAAGGGACTAGCGGGGGCACAAGAGACCCAGTACTTC. Its protein product is CASGLGKGLAGAQETQYF.

The chain is built from TRBV7-2 and TRBJ2-3; D not resolved. The germline gives CDR1 SGHTA, CDR2 FQGNSA. CDR3 length equals 15 residues. V was pared by 2 bases and J by 6 bases, with 15 bases between. Written as DNA, the CDR3 is TGTGCCAGCAGCTTAACTATCCTGCTTTGGGATACGCAGTATTTT. It encodes CASSLTILLWDTQYF.

CDR3 DNA: TGTGCCAGCAGCTCGCGTGGAGGGGCTAATGAAAAACTGTTTTTT. As protein: CASSSRGGANEKLFF. The gene calls are TRBV2 and TRBJ1-4; weak D call: TRBD1 (5 bases). The CDR3 covers 15 residues. Germline loops: CDR1 SNHLY, CDR2 FYNNEI. The V gene lost 6 bases and the J gene lost 3 bases, with 14 bases spanning the gap.

V usage is TRBV5-5 and J usage is TRBJ1-1; 8 bases agree with TRBD1. V trimming: 8 bases; J trimming: 5 bases; junction bases outside the gene matches: 8. The CDR3 runs to 13 residues. Germline CDR1 reads SGHKS; CDR2 reads YYEKEE (reference sequence). CDR3 loop: CARKQQGATEAFF. CDR3 bases: TGTGCCAGGAAGCAGCAGGGGGCAACTGAAGCTTTCTTT. Filled out from reference TRBV5-5 and TRBJ1-1, the complete variable domain reads DAGVTQSPTHLIKTRGQQVTLRCSPISGHKSVSWYQQVLGQGPQFIFQYYEKEERGRGNFPDRFSARQFPNYSSELNVNALLLGDSALYLCARKQQGATEAFFGQGTRLTVV.

CDR3 bases: TGTGCCAGCTCACCTTCCGGGACAGGGACTTCCTCTGGAAACACCATATATTTT. The encoded protein is CASSPSGTGTSSGNTIYF. The chain uses TRBV18 and TRBJ1-3; TRBD1 aligns across 9 bases. Trimming removed 3 bases from V and 0 bases from J; junction bases left unmatched: 9. Germline CDR1 reads KGHSH; CDR2 reads LQKENI. The CDR3 consists of 18 residues.

This chain links TRBV5-1 with TRBJ1-5, with D possibly being TRBD1 (5 bases). V dropped 0 bases and J dropped 6 bases, with 10 bases sitting between them. The CDR3 has 14 amino acids. CDR1 and CDR2 (germline): SGHRS, YFSETQ. The CDR3 bases are TGCGCCAGCAGCTTGGATGGGGGGATTCAGCCCCAGCATTTT. Translation gives CASSLDGGIQPQHF.

The J gene is TRBJ1-2, the V gene TRBV6-5; 9 bases fit TRBD1. The CDR3 covers 14 residues. The germline gives CDR1 MNHEY, CDR2 SVGAGI. The V gene end was trimmed by 7 bases and the J gene end by 1 base; junction bases not matched to a gene: 4. Written as DNA, the CDR3 is TGTGCCAGCATCTGGGGACAGGGTAACTATGGCTACACCTTC. Amino acid sequence: CASIWGQGNYGYTF.

This clone was observed a few times. The rearrangement links TRBV19 to TRBJ2-1; D ambiguous. Trimming took 1 base from V and 4 from J, leaving 8 bases between them. CDR3 length: 14 residues. Germline V gene lookup returns CDR1 LNHDA and CDR2 SQIVND (reference sequence). The CDR3 DNA reads TGTGCCAGTAGTATAGGTTTGGGATACAATGAGCAGTTCTTC. This gives the protein CASSIGLGYNEQFF.

This clone was detected a few times. The chain carries TRBV23-1 and TRBJ1-1; D gene ambiguous. TRBV23-1 qualifies as an ORF whose function is uncertain. The CDR3 has 15 residues. V shed 2 bases and J shed 2 bases, with 12 bases lying between them. CDR3 sequence (DNA): TGCGCCAGCAGTCAAAAGGAGGGAGCAAACACTGAAGCTTTCTTT. The encoded protein is CASSQKEGANTEAFF.

This clone has just a few counts. The rearrangement uses TRBV19 and TRBJ1-2; D uncertain. Trimming pared 3 bases from V and 2 bases from J, leaving 10 bases between. Germline V lookup: CDR1 LNHDA, CDR2 SQIVND (reference sequence). This CDR3 spans 14 amino acids. In DNA form, the CDR3 reads TGTGCCAGTAGTATTCCCGACCGGAACTATGGCTACACCTTC. This gives the protein CASSIPDRNYGYTF.

The gene calls are TRBV30 and TRBJ1-1; possible D gene TRBD1, 6 bases. V was clipped by 7 bases and J by 5 bases, with 11 bases between them. Germline-derived CDR1 and CDR2 are GTSNPN and SVGIG (reference sequence). This CDR3 is 11 amino acids long. CDR3 sequence reads: CASNRETEAFF. In DNA, the CDR3 is TGTGCCTCCAACAGGGAAACTGAAGCTTTCTTT.

V is TRBV11-2 and J is TRBJ2-1; tentatively, D is TRBD2 (7 bases). Germline-derived CDR1 and CDR2 are SGHAT and FQNNGV. V was clipped by 2 bases and J by 3 bases, with 14 bases between them. The CDR3 loop spans 16 amino acids. CDR3 residues: CASSLYGGGNYNEQFF. CDR3 bases: TGTGCCAGCAGCTTATATGGGGGGGGCAACTACAATGAGCAGTTCTTC.

The chain carries TRBV24-1 and TRBJ1-2; TRBD1 is a possible D gene (5 bases). The CDR3 sequence is 11 residues long. The germline gives CDR1 KGHDR, CDR2 SFDVKD. V lost 12 bases and J 8 bases, leaving 15 bases between the germline ends. The CDR3 sequence is CAPLGAGGYTF. The CDR3 nucleotides read TGTGCCCCCCTAGGGGCGGGGGGCTACACCTTC.

The chain has TRBV19 and TRBJ1-6, with a weak D call TRBD1 (5 bases). Trimming cost V 5 bases and J 9 bases, with 17 bases left between them. CDR1 is LNHDA and CDR2 is SQIVND in the germline V gene (reference sequence). This CDR3 spans 15 amino acids. In DNA form, the CDR3 reads TGTGCCAGTAGTCCCAGCGGGGGGTTAGGTTCACCCCTCCACTTT. Translated, it gives CASSPSGGLGSPLHF.

The chain links TRBV24-1 to TRBJ2-7; 8 bases line up with TRBD2. V was clipped by 5 bases and J by 0 bases; unmatched bases: 5. This CDR3 has 15 residues. The germline CDR1 and CDR2 sequences are KGHDR and SFDVKD. DNA for the CDR3: TGTGCCACCAGTGCTGCGGGGGGCAGCTCCTACGAGCAGTACGTC. It encodes CATSAAGGSSYEQYV.

This sequence joins TRBV11-1 and TRBJ2-1; 7 bases map to TRBD2. Germline loops: CDR1 SGHAT, CDR2 FQDESV (reference sequence). V gave up 4 bases and J gave up 6 bases; unmatched junction bases: 9. This CDR3 is built from 15 residues. The CDR3 DNA reads as TGTGCCAGCAGCTCCGGCCTAGCGGCCGGCAATGAGCAGTTCTTC. Protein product: CASSSGLAAGNEQFF.

The chain carries TRBV9 and TRBJ2-5; 8 bases map to TRBD1. The CDR3 extends over 14 amino acids. Germline V gene lookup returns CDR1 SGDLS and CDR2 YYNGEE. Trimming cost V 3 bases and J 6 bases; bases outside gene matches: 7. The CDR3, as DNA: TGTGCCAGCAGCGCCGGACAGGGTAAACAGACCCAGTACTTC. The encoded protein is CASSAGQGKQTQYF.